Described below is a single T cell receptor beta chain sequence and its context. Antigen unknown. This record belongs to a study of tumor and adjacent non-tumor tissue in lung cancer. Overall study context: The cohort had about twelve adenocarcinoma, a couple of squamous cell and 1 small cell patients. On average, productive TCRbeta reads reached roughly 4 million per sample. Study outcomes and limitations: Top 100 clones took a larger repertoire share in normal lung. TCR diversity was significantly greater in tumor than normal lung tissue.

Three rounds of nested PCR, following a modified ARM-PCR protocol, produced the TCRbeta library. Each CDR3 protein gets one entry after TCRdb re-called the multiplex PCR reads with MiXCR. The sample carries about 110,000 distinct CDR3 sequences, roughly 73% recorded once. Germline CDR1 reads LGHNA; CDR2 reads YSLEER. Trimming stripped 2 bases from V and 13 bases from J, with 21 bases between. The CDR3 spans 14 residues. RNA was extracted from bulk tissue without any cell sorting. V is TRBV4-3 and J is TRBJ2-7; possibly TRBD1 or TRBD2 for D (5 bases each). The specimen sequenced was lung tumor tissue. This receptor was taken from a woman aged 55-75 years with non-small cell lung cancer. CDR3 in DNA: TGCGCCAGCAGCCAATTCATCATGGGACCTGACCAATACTTC. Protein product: CASSQFIMGPDQYF.